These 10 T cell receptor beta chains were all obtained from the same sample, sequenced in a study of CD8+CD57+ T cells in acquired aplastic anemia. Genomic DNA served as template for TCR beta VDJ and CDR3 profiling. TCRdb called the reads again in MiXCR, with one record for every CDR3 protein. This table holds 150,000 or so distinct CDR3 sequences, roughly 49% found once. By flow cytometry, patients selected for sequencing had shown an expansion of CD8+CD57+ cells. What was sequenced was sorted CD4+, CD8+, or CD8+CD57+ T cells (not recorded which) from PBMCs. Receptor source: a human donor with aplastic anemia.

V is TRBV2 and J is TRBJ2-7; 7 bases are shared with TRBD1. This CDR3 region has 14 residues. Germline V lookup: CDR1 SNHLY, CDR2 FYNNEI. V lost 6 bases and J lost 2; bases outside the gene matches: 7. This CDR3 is CASRSLTGPYEQYF. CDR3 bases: TGTGCCAGCAGGAGTCTGACAGGGCCCTACGAGCAGTACTTC.

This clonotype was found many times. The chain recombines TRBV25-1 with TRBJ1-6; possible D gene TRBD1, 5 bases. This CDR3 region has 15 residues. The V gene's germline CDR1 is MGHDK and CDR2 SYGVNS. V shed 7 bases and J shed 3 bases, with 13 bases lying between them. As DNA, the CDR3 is TGTGCCAGCACCGAACGGGGCCTCTATAATTCACCCCTCCACTTT. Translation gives CASTERGLYNSPLHF.

The CDR3 loop reads CASSLFRTNTEAFF. The CDR3 DNA is TGTGCCAGCAGTTTGTTCAGAACGAACACTGAAGCTTTCTTT. The rearrangement uses TRBV27 and TRBJ1-1, with D unclear. This CDR3 contains 14 residues. In germline, CDR1 is MNHEY, CDR2 SMNVEV (reference sequence). The ends were cut back, 3 bases at V and 1 base at J, with 9 bases in the middle.

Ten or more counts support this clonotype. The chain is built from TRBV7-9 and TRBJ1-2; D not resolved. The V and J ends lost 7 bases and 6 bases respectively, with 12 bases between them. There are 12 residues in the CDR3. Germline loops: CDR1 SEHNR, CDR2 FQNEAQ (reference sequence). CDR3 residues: CASIGKADGYTF. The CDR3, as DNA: TGTGCCAGCATTGGGAAGGCGGATGGCTACACCTTC.

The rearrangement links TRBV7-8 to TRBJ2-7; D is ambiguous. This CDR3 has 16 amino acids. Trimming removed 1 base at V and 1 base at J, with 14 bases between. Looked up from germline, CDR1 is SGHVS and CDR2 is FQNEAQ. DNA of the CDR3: TGTGCCAGCAGCTTAGGAGGTACAAAGGCATCCTACGAGCAGTACTTC. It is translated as CASSLGGTKASYEQYF.

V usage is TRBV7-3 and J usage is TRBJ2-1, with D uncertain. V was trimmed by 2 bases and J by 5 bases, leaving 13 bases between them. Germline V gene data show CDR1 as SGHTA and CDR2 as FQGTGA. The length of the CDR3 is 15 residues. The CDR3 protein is CASSLRFGFNNEQFF. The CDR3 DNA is TGTGCCAGCAGCTTACGGTTCGGGTTTAACAATGAGCAGTTCTTC.

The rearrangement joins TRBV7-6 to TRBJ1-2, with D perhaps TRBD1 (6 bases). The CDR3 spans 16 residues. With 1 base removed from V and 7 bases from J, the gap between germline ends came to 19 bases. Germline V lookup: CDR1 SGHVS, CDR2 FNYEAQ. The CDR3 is CASSLGGPSRGRGYTF. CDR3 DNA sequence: TGTGCCAGCAGCTTAGGGGGTCCCAGCAGGGGTCGTGGCTACACCTTC.

CDR3 residues: CASSIEGRELYEQYF. In DNA, the CDR3 is TGTGCCAGTAGTATCGAGGGCCGGGAACTCTACGAGCAGTACTTC. The rearrangement uses TRBV19 and TRBJ2-7; D is perhaps TRBD2 (5 bases). V was clipped by 3 bases and J by 3 bases, with 15 bases between them. Germline values: CDR1 LNHDA, CDR2 SQIVND (reference sequence). This CDR3 spans 15 amino acids.

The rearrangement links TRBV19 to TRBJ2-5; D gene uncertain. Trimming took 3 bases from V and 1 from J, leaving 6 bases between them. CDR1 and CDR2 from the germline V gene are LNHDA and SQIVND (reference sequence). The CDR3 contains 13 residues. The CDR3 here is CASSILLQETQYF. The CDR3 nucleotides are TGTGCCAGTAGTATCCTACTCCAAGAGACCCAGTACTTC.

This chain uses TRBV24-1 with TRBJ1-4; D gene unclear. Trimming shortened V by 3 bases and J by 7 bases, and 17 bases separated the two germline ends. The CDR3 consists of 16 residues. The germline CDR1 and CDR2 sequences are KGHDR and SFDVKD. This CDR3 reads CATSDPSARGGEKLFF. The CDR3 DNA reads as TGTGCCACCAGTGATCCCTCGGCCAGAGGTGGTGAAAAACTGTTTTTT.